This T cell receptor beta chain was sequenced for a study of shared clonotypes between healthy human individuals. Study-wide points: Memory subsets generally showed lower estimated richness than naive subsets. The genetic and exposure-history diversity represented was limited by few donors.

This clone was seen only once. Its antigen is currently unknown. The V gene's germline CDR1 is MNHEY and CDR2 SVGAGI. The ends lost 2 bases at V and 16 bases at J; junction bases unmatched: 9. This CDR3 has 15 amino acids. Here immunoSEQ multiplex PCR was the method, and the copy in TCRdb shows in-frame clones only, minus some. The table records 2,100,000 or so clones, about 94% of them present only once. The chain links TRBV6-5 to TRBJ2-1, with 15 bases lining up with TRBD2. The receptor was derived from a man younger than 30 in good health. Sequenced material: naive CD4+ T cells sorted from blood. As for subset: CD45RA+ positively selected. CDR3 bases: TGTGCCAGCAGTTACGGGACTAGCGGGAGGACTCCTCAATTCTTC. Its protein is CASSYGTSGRTPQFF.